The T cell receptor (beta chain) under discussion was sequenced for a study of PD-1 blockade in classical Hodgkin lymphoma. Whole-study results and caveats: A significant rise in TCR diversity was seen by C4D1 for CD4+ cells but not for CD8+ cells. Baseline TCR diversity was reportedly lower in newly diagnosed patients than healthy donors. Repertoire differences have undefined causes, possibly disease activity or prior therapy.

Produced via immunoSEQ multiplex PCR; TCRdb's table is partial and in-frame only. The table lists about 11,000 clones, approximately 81% of them singletons, with roughly 33% in the top ten. CDR1 SNHLY and CDR2 FYNNEI come from the germline V gene. The V end was cut by 1 base, the J end by 5 bases, with 14 bases between. The CDR3 sequence is 15 residues long. With no exception, relapse followed autologous stem cell transplantation in all patients, and brentuximab vedotin exposure varied. Relapsed/refractory classical Hodgkin lymphoma patients had complete, partial or progressive responses. As concerns this clone: The antigen remains unidentified.

The V call is TRBV2, the J call TRBJ1-2; D is possibly TRBD1 (5 bases). The sample in question was peripheral blood mononuclear cells (PBMCs), obtained at baseline. The TCR comes from a human donor with classical Hodgkin lymphoma. The CDR3 here is CASSEVRGTSYGYTF. The DNA for the CDR3 is TGTGCCAGCAGTGAAGTCCGGGGCACATCTTATGGCTACACCTTC. Full variable domain (outside the CDR3, taken from reference TRBV2 and TRBJ1-2): EPEVTQTPSHQVTQMGQEVILRCVPISNHLYFYWYRQILGQKVEFLVSFYNNEISEKSEIFDDQFSVERPDGSNFTLKIRSTKLEDSAMYFCASSEVRGTSYGYTFGSGTRLTVV.